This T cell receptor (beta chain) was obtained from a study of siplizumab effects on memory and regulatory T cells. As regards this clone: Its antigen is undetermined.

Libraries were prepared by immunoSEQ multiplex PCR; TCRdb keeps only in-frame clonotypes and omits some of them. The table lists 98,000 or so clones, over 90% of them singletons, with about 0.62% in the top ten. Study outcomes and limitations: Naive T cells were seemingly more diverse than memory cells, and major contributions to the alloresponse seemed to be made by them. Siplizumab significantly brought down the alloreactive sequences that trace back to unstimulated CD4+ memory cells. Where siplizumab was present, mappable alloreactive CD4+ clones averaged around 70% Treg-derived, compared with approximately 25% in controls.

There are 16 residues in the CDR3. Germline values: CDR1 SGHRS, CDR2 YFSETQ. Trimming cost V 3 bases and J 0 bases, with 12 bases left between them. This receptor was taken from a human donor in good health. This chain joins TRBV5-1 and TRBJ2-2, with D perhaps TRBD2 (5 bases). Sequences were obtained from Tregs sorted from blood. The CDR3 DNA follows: TGCGCCAGCAGCTCTTATGAGGGTACGAACACCGGGGAGCTGTTTTTT. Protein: CASSSYEGTNTGELFF.